This T cell receptor beta chain was recorded in a study of T cell changes during pregnancy in multiple sclerosis. TCRdb's table, derived via immunoSEQ multiplex PCR, lists solely in-frame clones and lacks some. The table shows roughly 75,000 clones, with 92% occurring only once. Trimming left V 2 bases short and J 2 bases short, with 7 bases between. Per germline, CDR1 SGHNT and CDR2 YYREEE (reference sequence). This CDR3 comprises 13 residues. The starting material was peripheral blood, obtained in the third trimester of pregnancy. The chain links TRBV5-4 to TRBJ1-2; the D gene is possibly TRBD1 (5 bases). The receptor comes from a female donor in good health, enrolled as a control in a pregnancy study. CDR3 nucleotides: TGTGCCAGCAGCTTCGACAGCAACTATGGCTACACCTTC. Translated: CASSFDSNYGYTF.